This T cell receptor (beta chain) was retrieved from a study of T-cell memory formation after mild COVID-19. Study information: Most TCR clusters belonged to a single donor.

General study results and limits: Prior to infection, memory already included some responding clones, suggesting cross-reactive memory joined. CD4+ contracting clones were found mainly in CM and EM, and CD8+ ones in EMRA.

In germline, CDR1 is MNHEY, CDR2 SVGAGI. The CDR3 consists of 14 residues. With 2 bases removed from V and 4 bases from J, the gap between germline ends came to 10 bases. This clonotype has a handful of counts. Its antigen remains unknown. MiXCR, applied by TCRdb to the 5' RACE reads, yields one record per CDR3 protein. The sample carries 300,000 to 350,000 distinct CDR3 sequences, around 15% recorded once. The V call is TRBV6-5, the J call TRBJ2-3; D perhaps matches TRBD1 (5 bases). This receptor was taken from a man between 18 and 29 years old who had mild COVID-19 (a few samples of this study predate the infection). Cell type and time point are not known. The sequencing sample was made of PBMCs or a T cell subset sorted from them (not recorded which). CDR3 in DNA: TGTGCCAGCAGTTACAGCAGGGTGGCAGATACGCAGTATTTT. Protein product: CASSYSRVADTQYF.